These 24 T cell receptor beta chains came from one sample sequenced in a study of cytomegalovirus exposure and HLA in healthy donors. The study ran its PCR with 60 Vbeta and 13 Jbeta primers. The assay was immunoSEQ multiplex PCR, and TCRdb's table has in-frame clones only and misses some. The sample records 150,000 to 250,000 clones, around 79% being singletons. Sequencing was carried out using PBMCs. The receptors were sampled from a woman aged 25 to 39 in good health and CMV-seropositive.

DNA of the CDR3: TGCGCCAGCAGCTCGTACCTAGCGGGGCCTATATTTCAAGAGACCCAGTACTTC. Translated, it gives CASSSYLAGPIFQETQYF. This sequence joins TRBV4-1 and TRBJ2-5; 9 bases agree with TRBD2. This CDR3 is built from 18 residues. The germline V gene encodes CDR1 MGHRA and CDR2 YSYEKL. The V and J ends lost 5 bases and 2 bases, in that order; junction bases with no gene match: 15.

The chain links TRBV9 to TRBJ1-4, with TRBD1 identical over 10 bases. The CDR3 is made up of 15 amino acids. The germline CDR1 and CDR2 sequences are SGDLS and YYNGEE. Trimming took 3 bases from V and 7 from J; bases not matched to a gene: 6. CDR3: CASSARQGAREKLFF. In nucleotides, the CDR3 is TGTGCCAGCAGCGCACGACAGGGGGCGCGTGAAAAACTGTTTTTT.

The chain joins TRBV6-5 to TRBJ2-7, with D perhaps TRBD1 (6 bases). The germline V gene encodes CDR1 MNHEY and CDR2 SVGAGI. V was clipped by 6 bases and J by 1 base, with 7 bases between them. The CDR3 totals 12 residues. CDR3 nucleotide sequence: TGTGCCAGCAGCCAGGGGTCCTACGAGCAGTACTTC. It is translated as CASSQGSYEQYF.

The chain has TRBV27 and TRBJ2-1, with D unresolved. The germline CDR1 and CDR2 sequences are MNHEY and SMNVEV (reference sequence). Trimming removed 5 bases from V and 6 bases from J, with 20 bases in between. CDR3 length: 16 amino acids. CDR3 nucleotide sequence: TGTGCCAGCAGTCGAAGACTGACCCTGAGCCCCAATGAGCAGTTCTTC. Translating it yields CASSRRLTLSPNEQFF.

The chain couples TRBV10-2 to TRBJ2-2; 10 nucleotides match TRBD1. CDR1 is WSHSY, CDR2 SAAADI, per germline. J gave up 8 bases and V 7 bases, and 10 bases lay outside the gene matches. The length of the CDR3 is 15 residues. CDR3 region: CASTRQGASYGELFF. The CDR3 DNA reads as TGCGCCAGCACCCGACAGGGGGCATCGTATGGGGAGCTGTTTTTT.

V is TRBV10-3 and J is TRBJ2-7; 9 bases map to TRBD1. V gave up 2 bases and J gave up 3 bases; unmatched junction bases: 5. Germline V gene lookup returns CDR1 ENHRY and CDR2 SYGVKD. This CDR3 has 15 amino acids. The CDR3 is CAISERGQGYYEQYF. DNA for the CDR3: TGTGCCATCAGTGAGAGGGGACAGGGTTACTACGAGCAGTACTTC.

The V and J genes are TRBV5-4 and TRBJ2-1; 12 bases fit TRBD2. CDR1 and CDR2 from the germline V gene are SGHNT and YYREEE (reference sequence). Trimming took 4 bases from V and 6 from J; bases not matched to a gene: 2. This CDR3 is 14 amino acids long. CDR3 DNA: TGTGCCAGCAGCCAGACTAGCGGGAGCAATGAGCAGTTCTTC. Its protein is CASSQTSGSNEQFF.

V and J are TRBV9 and TRBJ2-5; TRBD2 matches at 16 bases. Germline V gene data show CDR1 as SGDLS and CDR2 as YYNGEE. Trimming cost V 3 bases and J 3 bases; bases outside gene matches: 5. The CDR3 runs to 17 residues. The CDR3 protein is CASSGGLAGGSEETQYF. The DNA for the CDR3 is TGTGCCAGCAGCGGGGGACTAGCGGGAGGGTCCGAAGAGACCCAGTACTTC.

The chain combines TRBV6-6 with TRBJ1-5; no clear D gene. Germline V CDR1 and CDR2: MNHNY, SVGAGI (reference sequence). The CDR3 runs 14 residues. V was trimmed by 4 bases and J by 0 bases, leaving 7 bases between them. CDR3 in DNA: TGTGCCAGCAGTTTTACAACTAGCAATCAGCCCCAGCATTTT. Translating gives CASSFTTSNQPQHF.

The chain uses TRBV11-3 and TRBJ2-1; 7 nucleotides line up with TRBD2. Germline-derived CDR1 and CDR2 are SGHNT and YENEEA. This CDR3 region has 15 residues. J gave up 2 bases and V 5 bases, and 6 bases lay outside the gene matches. The CDR3 loop is CASSPWGGAYNEQFF. CDR3 DNA: TGTGCCAGCAGCCCCTGGGGGGGGGCCTACAATGAGCAGTTCTTC.

The rearrangement links TRBV7-8 to TRBJ1-4; 10 nucleotides align to TRBD1. V trimming: 5 bases; J trimming: 7 bases; junction bases outside the gene matches: 16. This CDR3 contains 18 residues. Germline CDR1 and CDR2: SGHVS and FQNEAQ. CDR3 protein: CASSVLTDRGGEREKLFF. The CDR3 bases are TGTGCCAGCAGCGTTCTCACGGACAGGGGGGGAGAGCGTGAAAAACTGTTTTTT.

As to this clone: A much larger clone differs by one base, so this may be a read error. The same CDR3 is also encoded by other DNA sequences in this sample. The gene calls are TRBV6-1 and TRBJ2-5, with a tentative D call TRBD2 (7 bases). V lost 0 bases to trimming and J lost 8 bases, with 25 bases between them. The CDR3 sequence is 18 residues long. CDR1 MNHNS and CDR2 SASEGT come from the germline V gene. The CDR3 DNA reads as TGTGCCAGCAGTGAAGCCACTGGGGGGGCAGGGGAGCGAGAAACCCAGTACTTC. Protein: CASSEATGGAGERETQYF.

The V and J genes are TRBV11-3 and TRBJ2-1; D possibly corresponds to TRBD2 (6 bases). Germline V lookup: CDR1 SGHNT, CDR2 YENEEA. Trimming took off 4 bases at V and 4 bases at J, with 11 bases between the two ends. CDR3 size: 14 residues. The CDR3 DNA sequence: TGTGCCAGCAGCTATACGCGGGGATACAATGAGCAGTTCTTC. Amino acid sequence: CASSYTRGYNEQFF.

The CDR3 region has the DNA TGTGCCAGCAGCTCTACTACCCCCTACGAGCAGTACTTC. This encodes CASSSTTPYEQYF. This chain links TRBV11-2 with TRBJ2-7; D is unresolved. Germline V gives CDR1 SGHAT, CDR2 FQNNGV. V was trimmed by 4 bases and J by 2 bases, leaving 9 bases between them. The CDR3 is 13 amino acids. Variable domain in full (rest from reference TRBV11-2 and TRBJ2-7): EAGVAQSPRYKIIEKRQSVAFWCNPISGHATLYWYQQILGQGPKLLIQFQNNGVVDDSQLPKDRFSAERLKGVDSTLKIQPAKLEDSAVYLCASSSTTPYEQYFGPGTRLTVT.

Only a few counts were recorded for this clone. V usage is TRBV6-1 and J usage is TRBJ2-7, with 9 bases fitting TRBD1. J was trimmed by 2 bases and V by 2 bases; bases with no gene match: 7. Germline V gene lookup returns CDR1 MNHNS and CDR2 SASEGT. The CDR3 has 16 residues. The CDR3, as DNA: TGTGCCAGCAGTGAACTCGGGACAGGGCGGACCTACGAGCAGTACTTC. Its protein product is CASSELGTGRTYEQYF.

This clone has just one count. The V call is TRBV29-1, the J call TRBJ2-7, with a tentative D call TRBD1 (5 bases). Germline V gives CDR1 SQVTM, CDR2 ANQGSEA. The length of the CDR3 is 13 residues. Trimming cost V 5 bases and J 6 bases, with 17 bases left between them. The DNA for the CDR3 is TGCAGCGTTCAAAAAACACGAACAGGCGAGCAGTACTTC. Amino acids: CSVQKTRTGEQYF.

This chain uses TRBV6-1 with TRBJ1-5; unclear D gene. CDR1 and CDR2 from the germline V gene are MNHNS and SASEGT. The ends were cut back, 7 bases at V and 4 bases at J, with 17 bases in the middle. The CDR3 has 15 amino acids. The CDR3 bases are TGTGCCAGCATTTCACCGGGATTAAGTAATCAGCCCCAGCATTTT. It specifies CASISPGLSNQPQHF.

This clone occurred a few times. The chain is built from TRBV27 and TRBJ2-7, with a weak D call TRBD2 (7 bases). Germline V CDR1 and CDR2: MNHEY, SMNVEV (reference sequence). The V gene lost 4 bases and the J gene lost 6 bases, with 16 bases spanning the gap. This CDR3 is 14 amino acids long. The chain's CDR3 is CASSSPYRGAEQYF. The CDR3 DNA follows: TGTGCCAGCAGTTCCCCGTACCGGGGGGCCGAGCAGTACTTC.

The chain joins TRBV5-1 to TRBJ2-5, with TRBD2 matching 13 bases. Per the germline V gene, CDR1 is SGHRS and CDR2 is YFSETQ. CDR3 size: 16 residues. V lost 4 bases to trimming and J lost 5 bases; unmatched junction nucleotides: 8. Written as DNA, the CDR3 is TGCGCCAGCAGCCCCCGGACTAGCGGGGGCGTGGAGACCCAGTACTTC. Protein: CASSPRTSGGVETQYF.

The rearrangement uses TRBV4-1 and TRBJ2-5; 9 bases fit TRBD1. The CDR3 sequence is 18 residues long. With 0 bases clipped from V and 1 base from J, the junction kept 9 bases outside the gene matches. Looked up from germline, CDR1 is MGHRA and CDR2 is YSYEKL. The DNA of the CDR3 is TGCGCCAGCAGCCAAGAAACTAGAGGGACAGGGATCCAAGAGACCCAGTACTTC. This translates into CASSQETRGTGIQETQYF.

The rearrangement links TRBV5-1 to TRBJ1-2; no definite D call. V was trimmed by 4 bases and J by 0 bases, leaving 7 bases between them. The CDR3 has 13 residues. Germline assignment: CDR1 SGHRS and CDR2 YFSETQ. The CDR3 loop reads CASSPTTNYGYTF. The CDR3 nucleotides read TGCGCCAGCAGCCCGACAACTAACTATGGCTACACCTTC. The whole variable domain, filled in from reference TRBV5-1 and TRBJ1-2, reads KAGVTQTPRYLIKTRGQQVTLSCSPISGHRSVSWYQQTPGQGLQFLFEYFSETQRNKGNFPGRFSGRQFSNSRSEMNVSTLELGDSALYLCASSPTTNYGYTFGSGTRLTVV.

Only a few counts were recorded for this clone. The CDR3 spells CASRQVYEQYF. CDR3 bases: TGTGCCAGCAGACAGGTCTACGAGCAGTACTTC. V is TRBV6-5 and J is TRBJ2-7, with a possible D match to TRBD1 (5 bases). Trimming stripped 6 bases from V and 3 bases from J, with 6 bases between. This CDR3 has 11 residues. CDR1 is MNHEY and CDR2 is SVGAGI in the germline V gene.

V usage is TRBV5-1 and J usage is TRBJ2-2; tentatively, D is TRBD2 (8 bases). The V end was cut by 4 bases, the J end by 7 bases, with 20 bases between. Germline V CDR1 and CDR2: SGHRS, YFSETQ. This CDR3 comprises 16 residues. The CDR3 region is CASSPREGAFVGELFF. The CDR3 DNA reads as TGCGCCAGCAGCCCCCGGGAGGGGGCTTTCGTCGGGGAGCTGTTTTTT.

This clone has a handful of counts. V usage is TRBV4-3 and J usage is TRBJ2-1, with TRBD2 matching over 10 bases. V lost 4 bases and J lost 7; bases outside the gene matches: 10. Germline values: CDR1 LGHNA, CDR2 YSLEER. The CDR3 runs 16 residues. DNA for the CDR3: TGCGCCAGCAGCCCCCGGGTAGCGGGGGGCCGAAATGAGCAGTTCTTC. Protein product: CASSPRVAGGRNEQFF.